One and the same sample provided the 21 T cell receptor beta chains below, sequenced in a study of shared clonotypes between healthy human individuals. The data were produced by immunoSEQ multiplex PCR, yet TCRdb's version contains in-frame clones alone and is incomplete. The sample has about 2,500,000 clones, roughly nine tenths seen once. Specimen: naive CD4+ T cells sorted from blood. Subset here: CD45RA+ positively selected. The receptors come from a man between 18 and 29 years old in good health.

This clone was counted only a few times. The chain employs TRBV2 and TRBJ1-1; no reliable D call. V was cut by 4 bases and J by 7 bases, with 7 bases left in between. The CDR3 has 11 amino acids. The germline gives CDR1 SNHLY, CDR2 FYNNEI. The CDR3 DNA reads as TGTGCCAGCAGTGTTCTACGTGAAGCTTTCTTT. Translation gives CASSVLREAFF.

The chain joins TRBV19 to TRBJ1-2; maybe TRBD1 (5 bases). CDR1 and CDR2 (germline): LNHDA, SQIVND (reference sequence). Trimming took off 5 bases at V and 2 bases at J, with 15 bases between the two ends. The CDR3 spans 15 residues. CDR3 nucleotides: TGTGCCAGTAGTGGCCCTGGGACGGCGAACTATGGCTACACCTTC. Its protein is CASSGPGTANYGYTF.

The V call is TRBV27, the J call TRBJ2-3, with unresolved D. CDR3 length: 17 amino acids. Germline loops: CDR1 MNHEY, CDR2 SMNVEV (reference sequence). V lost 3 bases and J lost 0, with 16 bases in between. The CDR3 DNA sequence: TGTGCCAGCAGTTTCTTGCCAGTTATATCTAGCACAGATACGCAGTATTTT. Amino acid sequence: CASSFLPVISSTDTQYF.

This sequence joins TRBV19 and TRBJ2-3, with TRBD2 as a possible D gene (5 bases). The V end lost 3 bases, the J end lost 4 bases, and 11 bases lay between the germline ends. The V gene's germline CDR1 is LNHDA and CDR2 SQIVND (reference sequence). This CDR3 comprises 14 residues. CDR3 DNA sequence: TGTGCCAGTAGTATGGGCCGGGGTTCAGATACGCAGTATTTT. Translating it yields CASSMGRGSDTQYF.

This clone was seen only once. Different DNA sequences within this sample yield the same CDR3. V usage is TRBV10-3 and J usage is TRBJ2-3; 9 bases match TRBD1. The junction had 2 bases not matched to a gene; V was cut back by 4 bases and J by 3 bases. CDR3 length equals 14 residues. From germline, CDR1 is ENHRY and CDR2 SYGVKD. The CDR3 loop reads CAISGGQGTDTQYF. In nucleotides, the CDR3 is TGTGCCATCAGTGGGGGACAGGGAACAGATACGCAGTATTTT.

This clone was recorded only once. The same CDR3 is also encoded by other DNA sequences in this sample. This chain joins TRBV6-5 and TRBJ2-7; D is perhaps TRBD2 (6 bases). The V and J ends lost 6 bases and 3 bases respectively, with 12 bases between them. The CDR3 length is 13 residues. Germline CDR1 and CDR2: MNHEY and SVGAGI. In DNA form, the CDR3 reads TGTGCCAGCAGCAGAGGCGGGATCTACGAGCAGTACTTC. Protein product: CASSRGGIYEQYF.

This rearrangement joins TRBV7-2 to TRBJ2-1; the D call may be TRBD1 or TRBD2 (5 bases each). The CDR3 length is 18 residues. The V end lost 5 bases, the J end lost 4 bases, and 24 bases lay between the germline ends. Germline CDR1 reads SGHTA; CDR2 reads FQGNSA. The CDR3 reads CASSARSGTPRLYNEQFF. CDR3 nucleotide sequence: TGTGCCAGCAGCGCGCGCTCCGGGACCCCTAGGTTGTACAATGAGCAGTTCTTC.

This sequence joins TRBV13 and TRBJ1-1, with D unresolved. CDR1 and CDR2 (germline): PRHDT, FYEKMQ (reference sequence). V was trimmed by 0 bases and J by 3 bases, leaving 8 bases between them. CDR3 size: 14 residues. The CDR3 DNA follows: TGTGCCAGCAGCTTAGGGGGAGAGGACACTGAAGCTTTCTTT. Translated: CASSLGGEDTEAFF.

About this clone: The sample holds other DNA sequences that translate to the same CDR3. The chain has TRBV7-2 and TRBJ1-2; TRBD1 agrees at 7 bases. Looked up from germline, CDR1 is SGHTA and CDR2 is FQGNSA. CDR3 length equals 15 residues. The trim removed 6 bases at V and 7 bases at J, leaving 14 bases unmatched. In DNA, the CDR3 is TGTGCCAGCAGTTCTGGCTCGGGACAGTGGTCTGGCTACACCTTC. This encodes CASSSGSGQWSGYTF. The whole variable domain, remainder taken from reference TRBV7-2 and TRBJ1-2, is GAGVSQSPSNKVTEKGKDVELRCDPISGHTALYWYRQSLGQGLEFLIYFQGNSAPDKSGLPSDRFSAERTGGSVSTLTIQRTQQEDSAVYLCASSSGSGQWSGYTFGSGTRLTVV.

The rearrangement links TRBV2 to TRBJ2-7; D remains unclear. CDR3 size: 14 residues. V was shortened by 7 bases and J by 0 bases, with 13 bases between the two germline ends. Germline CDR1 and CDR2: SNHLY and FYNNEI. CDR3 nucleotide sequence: TGTGCCAGCACGTTGGGCGGTAGCTCCTACGAGCAGTACTTC. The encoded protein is CASTLGGSSYEQYF.

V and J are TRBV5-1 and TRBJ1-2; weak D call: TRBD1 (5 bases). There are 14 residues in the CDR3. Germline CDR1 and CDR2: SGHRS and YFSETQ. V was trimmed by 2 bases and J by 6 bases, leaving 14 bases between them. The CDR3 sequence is CASSFAGGSNGYTF. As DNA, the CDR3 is TGCGCCAGCAGCTTTGCGGGGGGGTCGAATGGCTACACCTTC. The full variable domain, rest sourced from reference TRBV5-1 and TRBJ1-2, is KAGVTQTPRYLIKTRGQQVTLSCSPISGHRSVSWYQQTPGQGLQFLFEYFSETQRNKGNFPGRFSGRQFSNSRSEMNVSTLELGDSALYLCASSFAGGSNGYTFGSGTRLTVV.

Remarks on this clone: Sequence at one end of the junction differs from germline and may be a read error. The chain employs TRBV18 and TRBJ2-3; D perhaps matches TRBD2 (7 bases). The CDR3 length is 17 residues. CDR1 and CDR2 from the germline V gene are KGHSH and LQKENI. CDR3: CHKGGAGKQASTDTQYF. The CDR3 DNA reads TGCCACAAGGGGGGGGCGGGTAAACAGGCTAGCACAGATACGCAGTATTTT.

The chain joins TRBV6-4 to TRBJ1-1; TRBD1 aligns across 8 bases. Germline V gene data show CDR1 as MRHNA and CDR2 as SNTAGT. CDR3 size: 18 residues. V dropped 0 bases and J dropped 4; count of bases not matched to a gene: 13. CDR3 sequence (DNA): TGTGCCAGCAGTGACTCAACCTCATTTGGACAGGGAGGCACTGAAGCTTTCTTT. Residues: CASSDSTSFGQGGTEAFF.

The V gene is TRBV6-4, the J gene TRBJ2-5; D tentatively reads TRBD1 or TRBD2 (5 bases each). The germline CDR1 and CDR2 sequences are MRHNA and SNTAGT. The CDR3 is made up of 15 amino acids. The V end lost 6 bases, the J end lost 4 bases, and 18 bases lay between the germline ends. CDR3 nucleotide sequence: TGTGCCAGCAGGGGGGAGCCGGGTCCTCTAGAGACCCAGTACTTC. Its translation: CASRGEPGPLETQYF.

CDR3 bases: TGTGCCAGCAGCAGGACAGGGGTTAATTCACCCCTCCACTTT. As protein: CASSRTGVNSPLHF. This chain joins TRBV5-5 and TRBJ1-6, with TRBD1 matching over 9 bases. With 4 bases clipped from V and 6 bases from J, the junction kept 2 bases outside the gene matches. CDR1 and CDR2 from the germline V gene are SGHKS and YYEKEE (reference sequence). The CDR3 runs to 14 residues.

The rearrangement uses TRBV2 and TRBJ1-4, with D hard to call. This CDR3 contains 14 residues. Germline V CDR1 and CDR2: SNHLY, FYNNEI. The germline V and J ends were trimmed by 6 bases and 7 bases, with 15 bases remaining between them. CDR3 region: CASRSTATREKLFF. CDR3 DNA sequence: TGTGCCAGCAGATCTACGGCAACGCGTGAAAAACTGTTTTTT.

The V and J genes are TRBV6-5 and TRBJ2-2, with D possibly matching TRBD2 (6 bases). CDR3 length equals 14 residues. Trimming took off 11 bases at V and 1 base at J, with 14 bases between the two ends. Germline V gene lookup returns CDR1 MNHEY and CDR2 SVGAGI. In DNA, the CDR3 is TGTGCCGTTAGTCGGGGGATGAACACCGGGGAGCTGTTTTTT. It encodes CAVSRGMNTGELFF.

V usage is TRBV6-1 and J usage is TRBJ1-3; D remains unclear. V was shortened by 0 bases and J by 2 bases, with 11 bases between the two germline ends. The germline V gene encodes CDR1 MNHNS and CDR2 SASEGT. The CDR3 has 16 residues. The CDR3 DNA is TGTGCCAGCAGTGAAGCGGTGGGATCAACTGGAAACACCATATATTTT. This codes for CASSEAVGSTGNTIYF.

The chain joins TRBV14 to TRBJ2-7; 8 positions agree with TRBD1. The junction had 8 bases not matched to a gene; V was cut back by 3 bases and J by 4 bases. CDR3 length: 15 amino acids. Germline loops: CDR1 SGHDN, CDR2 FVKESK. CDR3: CASSHRTGWEYEQYF. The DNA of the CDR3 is TGTGCCAGCAGCCATCGGACAGGGTGGGAGTACGAGCAGTACTTC.

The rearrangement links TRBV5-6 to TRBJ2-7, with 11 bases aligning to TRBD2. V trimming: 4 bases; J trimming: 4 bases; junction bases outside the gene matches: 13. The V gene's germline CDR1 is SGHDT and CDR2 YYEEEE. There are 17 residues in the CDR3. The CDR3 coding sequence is TGTGCCAGCAGCCCGGCTCGTTTTAGCGGGAGGGCTTACGAGCAGTACTTC. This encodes CASSPARFSGRAYEQYF.

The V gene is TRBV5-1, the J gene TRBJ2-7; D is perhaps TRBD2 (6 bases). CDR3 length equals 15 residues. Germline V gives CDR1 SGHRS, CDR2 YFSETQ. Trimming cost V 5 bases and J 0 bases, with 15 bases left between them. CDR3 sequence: CASSPGTPSSYEQYF. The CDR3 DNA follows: TGCGCCAGCAGTCCCGGGACTCCCAGCTCCTACGAGCAGTACTTC.